This T cell receptor (beta chain) was retrieved from a study of CD8+ T cells in alopecia areata. Treatment given: oral pan-JAK inhibitor, 5-10 mg twice daily. Punch biopsies of lesional scalp, plus peripheral blood, were taken from alopecia areata patients. The sequencing template was cDNA reverse transcribed from extracted RNA. Clones were read by immunoSEQ multiplex PCR, and TCRdb kept only the in-frame ones, dropping some. This sample carries roughly 140,000 clones, roughly 82% of them seen once, and the ten largest clones take 20% to 25%. Germline-derived CDR1 and CDR2 are LNHDA and SQIVND (reference sequence). This CDR3 is built from 13 residues. The V end lost 4 bases, the J end lost 2 bases, and 5 bases lay between the germline ends.

The TCR was taken from a human donor with alopecia areata. The J gene is TRBJ2-2, the V gene TRBV19; the D is unclear. Sequenced here: CD8+ T cells sorted from blood, sampled at week 4, from a patient treated with tofacitinib. For the CDR3, the DNA is TGTGCCAGTAGTAAGGTTAACACCGGGGAGCTGTTTTTT. Its translation is CASSKVNTGELFF. The full variable domain, its missing parts supplied by reference TRBV19 and TRBJ2-2, is DGGITQSPKYLFRKEGQNVTLSCEQNLNHDAMYWYRQDPGQGLRLIYYSQIVNDFQKGDIAEGYSVSREKKESFPLTVTSAQKNPTAFYLCASSKVNTGELFFGEGSRLTVL.